This record looks at one TCR beta chain sequence and its context. The sample originates from a study of OX40 agonist ivuxolimab in advanced cancers. Study summary: People who had prior anti-PD-1, anti-PD-L1 or anti-CTLA-4 therapy could take part, and approximately 44% had some.

V was pared by 6 bases and J by 0 bases, with 12 bases between. This CDR3 has 15 residues. CDR1 SGHTA and CDR2 FQGNSA come from the germline V gene. The table came from immunoSEQ multiplex PCR; TCRdb's copy has only in-frame clones and leaves some out. The sample holds some 110,000 clones, roughly nine tenths seen once. The V and J genes are TRBV7-2 and TRBJ1-5, with a possible D match to TRBD1 (5 bases). This clonotype was sampled from an adult with an advanced solid tumor such as melanoma, head and neck, liver or kidney cancer. This material consisted of CD4+ or CD8+ T cells sorted from blood, taken in a trial of the OX40 agonist ivuxolimab. Here the CDR3 DNA reads TGTGCCAGCAGTACAGGCCGCAATAGCAATCAGCCCCAGCATTTT. Encoded protein: CASSTGRNSNQPQHF.